This T cell receptor beta chain comes out of a study of response to subunit inactivated influenza vaccine. The study's findings and limits: Only a handful of new T cells, the authors suggested, are recruited with each seasonal influenza vaccination.

MiXCR, run by TCRdb on the RT-PCR reads, gives a single entry per CDR3 protein. The profile shows 500,000 to 600,000 distinct CDR3 sequences, approximately 13% of them singletons. This clonotype was counted ten times or more. Antigen unknown. V lost 5 bases and J 5 bases, leaving 9 bases between the germline ends. The CDR3 has 12 residues. The sample was PBMCs from blood, taken roughly 46 days after vaccination. This receptor was identified in a man in his forties or fifties who received an inactivated influenza vaccine. This sequence joins TRBV12-3 or TRBV12-4 and TRBJ1-1; tentatively, D is TRBD1 (5 bases). In DNA form, the CDR3 reads TGTGCCAGCAGTCCTCAGGGAACTGAAGCTTTCTTT. Its protein is CASSPQGTEAFF.